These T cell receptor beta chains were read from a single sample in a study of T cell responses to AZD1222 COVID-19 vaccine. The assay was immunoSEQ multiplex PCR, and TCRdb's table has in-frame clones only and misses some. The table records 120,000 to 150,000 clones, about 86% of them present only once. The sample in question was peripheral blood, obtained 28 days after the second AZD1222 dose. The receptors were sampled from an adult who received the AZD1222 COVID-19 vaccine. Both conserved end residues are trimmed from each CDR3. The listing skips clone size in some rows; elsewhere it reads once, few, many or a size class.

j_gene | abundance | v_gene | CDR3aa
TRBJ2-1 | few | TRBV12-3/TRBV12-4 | ASSLSNEQF
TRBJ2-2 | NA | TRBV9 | ASSVGTSGGNTGELF
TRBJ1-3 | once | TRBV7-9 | ATLGGELSGNTIY
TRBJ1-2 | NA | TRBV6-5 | ASSLWGSTYGYT
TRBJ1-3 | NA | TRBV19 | ASSIYQGATGNTIY
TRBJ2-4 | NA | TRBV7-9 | ASNPTDPGENIQY
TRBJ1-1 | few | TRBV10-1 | ASSHRTGGTEAF
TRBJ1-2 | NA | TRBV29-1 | SVEGQGVYGYT
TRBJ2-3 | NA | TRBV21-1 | ASKGLAGVGDTQY
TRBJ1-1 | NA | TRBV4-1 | ASSQGGAFNTEAF
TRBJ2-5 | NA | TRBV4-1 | ASSQGRWREETQY
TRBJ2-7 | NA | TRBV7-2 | ASSRSGTAYYEQY
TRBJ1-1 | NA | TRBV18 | ASSTDMNTEAF
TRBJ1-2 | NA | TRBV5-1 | ASSLLGTGALTSYGYT
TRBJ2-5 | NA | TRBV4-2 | ASSPIPGAGGGETQY
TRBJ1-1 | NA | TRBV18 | ASSPQGSHTEAF
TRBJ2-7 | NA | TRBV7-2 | ASSLVLREQY
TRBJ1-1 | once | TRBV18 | ASSAGPSNTEAF
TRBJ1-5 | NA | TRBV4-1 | ASSHGLTNQPQH
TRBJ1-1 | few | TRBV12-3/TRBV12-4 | ASSFFRGPEAF
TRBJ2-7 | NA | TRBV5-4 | ASSPGSRIGNYEQY
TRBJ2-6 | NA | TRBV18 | ASSPPGRAGANVLT
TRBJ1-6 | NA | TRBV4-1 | ASSTGQNSPLH
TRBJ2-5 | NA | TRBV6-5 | ASSYSSADGETQY
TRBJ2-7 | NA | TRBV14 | ASSPTGNLYEQY
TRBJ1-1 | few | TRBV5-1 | ASSLVPSAEAF
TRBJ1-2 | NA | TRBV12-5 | ASGLGGFGYT
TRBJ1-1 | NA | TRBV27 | ASGRNANTEAF
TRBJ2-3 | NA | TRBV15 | ATSLTLLAVSTDTQY
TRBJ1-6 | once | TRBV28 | ASRDFNSPLH
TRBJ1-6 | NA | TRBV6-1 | ASTASWGSPLH
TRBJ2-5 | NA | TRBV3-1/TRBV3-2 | ASSQDLSVLAQY
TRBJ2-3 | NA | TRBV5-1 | ASSPGTAPRADTQY
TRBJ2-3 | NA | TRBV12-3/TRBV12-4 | ASSLAWAQY
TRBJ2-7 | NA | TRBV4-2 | ASSPTGQSSYEQY
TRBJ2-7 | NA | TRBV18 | ASSPERARTYEQY
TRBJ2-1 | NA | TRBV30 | AWRDEGNEQF
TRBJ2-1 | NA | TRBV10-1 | ASSVAGGGEQF
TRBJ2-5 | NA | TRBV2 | ASSGLAGRAETQY
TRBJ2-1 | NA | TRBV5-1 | ASSLEGVRF
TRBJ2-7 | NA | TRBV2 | ASSYTSYEQY
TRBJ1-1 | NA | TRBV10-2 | ASSSAGQGLGRNTEAF
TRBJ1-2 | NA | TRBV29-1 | SGGQEAP
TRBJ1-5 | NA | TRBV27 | ASSFLGGPYSNQPQH
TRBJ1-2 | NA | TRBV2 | ASSLTLDWGGNGYT
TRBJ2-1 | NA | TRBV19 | ASRSLASEQF
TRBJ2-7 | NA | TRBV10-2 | ASSEQGGEQY
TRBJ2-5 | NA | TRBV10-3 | AISGGKQETQY
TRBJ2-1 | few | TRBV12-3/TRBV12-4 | ASSLNNEQF
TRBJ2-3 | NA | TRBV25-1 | ASSEYGSTDTQY
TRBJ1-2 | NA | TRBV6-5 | ASIGQGNYGYT
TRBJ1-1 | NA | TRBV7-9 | ASSTTLNTEAF
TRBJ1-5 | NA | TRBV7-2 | ASSPGPSGQPQH
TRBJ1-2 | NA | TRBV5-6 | ASSLDGYGYT
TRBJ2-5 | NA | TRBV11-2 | ASSLGGGAPSETQY